This T cell receptor (beta chain) was captured by sequencing in a study of neurological immune-mediated disorders. V was pared by 8 bases and J by 5 bases, with 12 bases between. Germline CDR1 is SNHLY and CDR2 is FYNNEI. This CDR3 comprises 12 residues. Every sequencing run generated over 180 million TCR-beta sequences from 15-18 subjects. TCRdb redid the calling of the 5' RACE reads with MiXCR, one entry per CDR3 protein. The sample carries some 46,000 distinct CDR3 sequences, around 4.5% recorded once. There are many counts of this clonotype. This rearrangement joins TRBV2 to TRBJ2-5; TRBD1 might be the D (7 bases). Sequences were obtained from PBMCs. The clonotype comes from a woman aged 55-75 years with multiple sclerosis. As DNA, the CDR3 is TGTGCCAGCCTCAGGGGGGCGGAGACCCAGTACTTC. This translates into CASLRGAETQYF.